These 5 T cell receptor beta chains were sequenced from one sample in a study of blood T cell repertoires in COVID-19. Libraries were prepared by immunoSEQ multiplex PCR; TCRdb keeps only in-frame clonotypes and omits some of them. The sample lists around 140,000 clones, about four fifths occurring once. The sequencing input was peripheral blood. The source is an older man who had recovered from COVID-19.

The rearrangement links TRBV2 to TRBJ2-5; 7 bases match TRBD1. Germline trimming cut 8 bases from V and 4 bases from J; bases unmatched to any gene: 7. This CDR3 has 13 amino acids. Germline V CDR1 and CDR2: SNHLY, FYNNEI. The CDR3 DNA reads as TGTGCCAGCCACGGGACAGAAGGAGAGACCCAGTACTTC. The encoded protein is CASHGTEGETQYF. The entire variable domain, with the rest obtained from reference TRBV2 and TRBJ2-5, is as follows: EPEVTQTPSHQVTQMGQEVILRCVPISNHLYFYWYRQILGQKVEFLVSFYNNEISEKSEIFDDQFSVERPDGSNFTLKIRSTKLEDSAMYFCASHGTEGETQYFGPGTRLLVL.

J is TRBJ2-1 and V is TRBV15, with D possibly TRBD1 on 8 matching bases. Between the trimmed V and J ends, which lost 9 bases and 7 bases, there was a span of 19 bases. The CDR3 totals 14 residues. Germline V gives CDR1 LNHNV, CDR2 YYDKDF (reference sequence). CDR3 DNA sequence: TGTGCCACGCAAACAGGGGGGGTTAGGAATGAGCAGTTCTTC. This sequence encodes CATQTGGVRNEQFF.

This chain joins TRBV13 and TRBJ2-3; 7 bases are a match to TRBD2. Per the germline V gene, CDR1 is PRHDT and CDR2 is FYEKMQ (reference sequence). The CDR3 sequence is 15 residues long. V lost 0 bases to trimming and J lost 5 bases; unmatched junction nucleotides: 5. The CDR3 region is CASSLGGGGQDTQYF. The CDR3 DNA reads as TGTGCCAGCAGCTTAGGGGGGGGAGGGCAAGATACGCAGTATTTT.

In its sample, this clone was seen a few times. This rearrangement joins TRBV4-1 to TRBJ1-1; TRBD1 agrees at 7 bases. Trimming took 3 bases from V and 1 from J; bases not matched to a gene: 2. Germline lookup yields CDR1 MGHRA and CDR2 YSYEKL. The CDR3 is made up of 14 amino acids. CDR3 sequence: CASSHRQGNTEAFF. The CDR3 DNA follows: TGCGCCAGCAGCCATCGACAGGGGAACACTGAAGCTTTCTTT.

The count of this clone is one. CDR3 sequence: CASTSPRLGEQFF. CDR3 bases: TGTGCCAGCACCTCCCCTCGACTCGGTGAGCAGTTCTTC. The chain employs TRBV27 and TRBJ2-1; no reliable D call. Germline values: CDR1 MNHEY, CDR2 SMNVEV (reference sequence). The CDR3 contains 13 residues. Trimming took off 7 bases at V and 9 bases at J, with 16 bases between the two ends.